The 10 T cell receptor beta chains below were found in one sample sequenced in a study of molecular identifiers for immune sequencing clone quantification. TCRdb re-called the PCR reads through MiXCR, storing one row per CDR3 protein. The sample shows around 65,000 distinct CDR3 sequences, 15% to 20% of them seen only once. The sample comprised naive CD8+ T cells from blood, with Jurkat cell RNA spiked in. Specified subset: FACS-sorted CD8+CD4-CCR7+CD45RA+ naive T cells. These receptors were taken from a human donor in good health. Some libraries in this study had Jurkat cell RNA spiked in.

This clonotype was observed at least ten times. The V call is TRBV6-6, the J call TRBJ2-2; 10 bases line up with TRBD2. Germline values: CDR1 MNHNY, CDR2 SVGAGI (reference sequence). This CDR3 contains 15 residues. The V segment lost 2 bases and the J segment 7 bases; nucleotides outside the gene matches: 4. CDR3 coding DNA: TGTGCCAGCAGTTACGTACTAGCGGGATACGGGGAGCTGTTTTTT. Translating it yields CASSYVLAGYGELFF.

This clonotype was seen many times. V and J are TRBV2 and TRBJ2-7; perhaps D is TRBD1 or TRBD2 (6 bases each). The CDR3 spans 17 residues. CDR1 and CDR2 (germline): SNHLY, FYNNEI. Trimming removed 4 bases from V and 0 bases from J, with 19 bases in between. CDR3 in DNA: TGTGCCAGCAGTGGGATTGGCGGGACACTCCTCTCCTACGAGCAGTACTTC. It yields the protein CASSGIGGTLLSYEQYF.

In its sample, this clonotype was seen many times. The chain uses TRBV7-6 and TRBJ2-5; TRBD2 aligns across 7 bases. In germline, CDR1 is SGHVS, CDR2 FNYEAQ. The CDR3 runs 14 residues. After removal of 2 bases from V and 3 bases from J, the junction contained 3 bases not matched to a gene. CDR3: CASSLLSGEETQYF. As DNA, the CDR3 is TGTGCCAGCAGCTTATTGAGCGGGGAAGAGACCCAGTACTTC.

With respect to this clonotype: This may be a read error: a much more frequent sequence differs by one nucleotide. This chain joins TRBV5-6 and TRBJ1-3, with 8 bases fitting TRBD1. The CDR3 extends over 14 amino acids. Germline V gene data show CDR1 as SGHDT and CDR2 as YYEEEE. Written as DNA, the CDR3 is TGTGCCCGCAGCCGGACAGGGTTTTCGAACACCATATATTTT. This translates into CARSRTGFSNTIYF.

Many counts were recorded for this clonotype. The chain uses TRBV19 and TRBJ2-2; 8 bases map to TRBD1. CDR1 and CDR2 (germline): LNHDA, SQIVND (reference sequence). V dropped 5 bases and J dropped 1; count of bases not matched to a gene: 3. This CDR3 is 15 amino acids long. CDR3: CASSFGQGNTGELFF. Written as DNA, the CDR3 is TGTGCCAGTAGTTTCGGACAGGGGAACACCGGGGAGCTGTTTTTT.

This clonotype was detected many times. V usage is TRBV30 and J usage is TRBJ2-3, with 13 bases identical to TRBD2. This CDR3 has 16 residues. V was clipped by 4 bases and J by 0 bases; unmatched bases: 4. Germline assignment: CDR1 GTSNPN and CDR2 SVGIG (reference sequence). In nucleotides, the CDR3 is TGTGCCTGGACTAAGGGACTAGCGGGAAGCACAGATACGCAGTATTTT. Translating it yields CAWTKGLAGSTDTQYF.

The chain uses TRBV5-1 and TRBJ2-7; TRBD2 matches at 9 bases. Per the germline V gene, CDR1 is SGHRS and CDR2 is YFSETQ. V dropped 0 bases and J dropped 1; count of bases not matched to a gene: 11. The CDR3 runs 18 residues. CDR3 DNA: TGCGCCAGCAGCTTGGACCTGGGGGACGGACTAGCGTCCTACGAGCAGTACTTC. This sequence encodes CASSLDLGDGLASYEQYF.

The V gene is TRBV19, the J gene TRBJ1-1, with TRBD1 identical over 8 bases. This CDR3 comprises 14 residues. Germline trimming cut 5 bases from V and 3 bases from J; bases unmatched to any gene: 5. CDR1 and CDR2 from the germline V gene are LNHDA and SQIVND (reference sequence). CDR3 region: CASSLGQAHTEAFF. The DNA of the CDR3 is TGTGCCAGTAGTCTGGGACAGGCCCACACTGAAGCTTTCTTT.

There are many counts of this clonotype. This chain connects TRBV6-2 or TRBV6-3 to TRBJ2-5; D gene ambiguous. The CDR3 consists of 17 residues. V was pared by 2 bases and J by 2 bases, with 18 bases between. Germline CDR1 reads MNHEY; CDR2 reads SVGEGT. CDR3: CASSYPSGRFEQETQYF. CDR3 coding DNA: TGTGCCAGCAGTTACCCCTCCGGAAGGTTCGAACAAGAGACCCAGTACTTC.

This clonotype was observed many times. The CDR3 protein is CASTAGFSGNTIYF. The DNA for the CDR3 is TGTGCCAGCACCGCGGGTTTCTCTGGAAACACCATATATTTT. The chain joins TRBV12-3 or TRBV12-4 to TRBJ1-3; unclear D gene. V was clipped by 7 bases and J by 0 bases, with 10 bases between them. There are 14 residues in the CDR3.